The 20 T cell receptor beta chains in this list originate from one sample, sequenced in a study of siplizumab effects on memory and regulatory T cells. Using immunoSEQ multiplex PCR, the repertoire was profiled, and TCRdb retains in-frame clones only, with some absent. The table records 45,000 to 60,000 clones, approximately 84% of them present only once. Input material: naive CD8+ T cells sorted from blood. The receptors were gathered from a human donor in good health.

In DNA form, the CDR3 reads TGTGCCAGCAGCTATGCAGGGGGCACTGAAGCTTTCTTT. As protein: CASSYAGGTEAFF. V and J are TRBV11-3 and TRBJ1-1, with 7 bases matching TRBD1. CDR3 length equals 13 residues. Per germline, CDR1 SGHNT and CDR2 YENEEA. V dropped 4 bases and J dropped 4; count of bases not matched to a gene: 3. Looking up the rest from reference TRBV11-3 and TRBJ1-1 gives the full variable domain: EAGVVQSPRYKIIEKKQPVAFWCNPISGHNTLYWYLQNLGQGPELLIRYENEEAVDDSQLPKDRFSAERLKGVDSTLKIQPAELGDSAVYLCASSYAGGTEAFFGQGTRLTVV.

The V gene is TRBV11-2, the J gene TRBJ2-7; D uncertain. V lost 3 bases to trimming and J lost 2 bases, with 8 bases between them. This CDR3 is 13 amino acids long. CDR1 is SGHAT and CDR2 is FQNNGV in the germline V gene. CDR3 residues: CASSLGSTYEQYF. In DNA form, the CDR3 reads TGTGCCAGCAGCTTGGGCAGTACCTACGAGCAGTACTTC.

The genes are TRBV4-2 and TRBJ2-3, with 9 nucleotides matching TRBD2. The CDR3 consists of 15 residues. J lost 5 bases, V lost 2 bases, and 5 bases had no gene match. Germline V gives CDR1 LGHNA, CDR2 YNFKEQ. The CDR3: CASSQLAGAVDTQYF. DNA of the CDR3: TGTGCCAGCAGCCAATTAGCGGGAGCAGTAGATACGCAGTATTTT.

The rearrangement links TRBV6-1 to TRBJ1-4; D is uncertain. The germline V and J ends were trimmed by 0 bases and 1 base, with 15 bases remaining between them. Germline CDR1 and CDR2: MNHNS and SASEGT. This CDR3 spans 18 amino acids. The CDR3 spells CASSEAYPGRLTNEKLFF. The CDR3 nucleotides are TGTGCCAGCAGTGAAGCTTACCCCGGACGGTTAACTAATGAAAAACTGTTTTTT.

The CDR3 reads CSALTAAEAFF. The CDR3 nucleotides read TGCAGCGCCTTGACAGCCGCTGAAGCTTTCTTT. The genes are TRBV29-1 and TRBJ1-1; perhaps TRBD1 as D (5 bases). In germline, CDR1 is SQVTM, CDR2 ANQGSEA. The CDR3 is made up of 11 amino acids. Trimming shortened V by 7 bases and J by 6 bases, and 12 bases separated the two germline ends.

The chain carries TRBV7-6 and TRBJ2-7; TRBD1 matches at 9 bases. The CDR3 contains 14 residues. Germline V gene data show CDR1 as SGHVS and CDR2 as FNYEAQ. Trimming took 5 bases from V and 5 from J; bases not matched to a gene: 7. CDR3 nucleotides: TGTGCCAGCAGCCCTACAGGGGGCGGGCACGAGCAGTACTTC. Translation: CASSPTGGGHEQYF.

The V gene is TRBV7-9, the J gene TRBJ2-5, with D perhaps matching TRBD1 (7 bases). Germline V CDR1 and CDR2: SEHNR, FQNEAQ (reference sequence). V was cut by 5 bases and J by 4 bases, with 17 bases left in between. This CDR3 contains 15 residues. The CDR3 DNA reads TGTGCCAGCAGCATCGACAGGGAGGTTAGAGAGACCCAGTACTTC. Its translation is CASSIDREVRETQYF.

The V and J genes are TRBV4-2 and TRBJ1-1; D uncertain. Trimming stripped 1 base from V and 1 base from J, with 10 bases between. The CDR3 length is 15 residues. Germline V lookup: CDR1 LGHNA, CDR2 YNFKEQ. For the CDR3, the DNA is TGTGCCAGCAGCCAAGCGGAGTATGGGAACACTGAAGCTTTCTTT. This gives the protein CASSQAEYGNTEAFF.

The rearrangement links TRBV5-6 to TRBJ1-2; perhaps TRBD1 as D (6 bases). Trimming removed 1 base from V and 1 base from J, with 11 bases in between. CDR1 is SGHDT, CDR2 YYEEEE, per germline. The CDR3 sequence is 15 residues long. The CDR3 sequence is CASSLLTGDNYGYTF. The CDR3 region has the DNA TGTGCCAGCAGCTTGCTGACAGGCGATAACTATGGCTACACCTTC.

The V call is TRBV4-1, the J call TRBJ2-2, with TRBD2 identical over 7 bases. After removal of 2 bases from V and 1 base from J, the junction contained 4 bases not matched to a gene. Germline loops: CDR1 MGHRA, CDR2 YSYEKL. The CDR3 consists of 16 residues. CDR3 DNA sequence: TGCGCCAGCAGCCAAAGGCCGGGAGGGAACACCGGGGAGCTGTTTTTT. Amino acid sequence: CASSQRPGGNTGELFF.

V is TRBV19 and J is TRBJ1-5; D perhaps matches TRBD1 (5 bases). The germline V and J ends were trimmed by 1 base and 3 bases, with 7 bases remaining between them. The CDR3 consists of 14 residues. Germline V gene data show CDR1 as LNHDA and CDR2 as SQIVND (reference sequence). The CDR3 protein is CASSIGGDNQPQHF. CDR3 nucleotides: TGTGCCAGTAGTATAGGAGGGGACAATCAGCCCCAGCATTTT.

This chain joins TRBV30 and TRBJ2-3; maybe TRBD2 (5 bases). CDR1 and CDR2 (germline): GTSNPN, SVGIG (reference sequence). The CDR3 extends over 13 amino acids. V dropped 0 bases and J dropped 2 bases, with 6 bases sitting between them. The CDR3 loop is CAWSVRVTDTQYF. Written as DNA, the CDR3 is TGTGCCTGGAGTGTGCGGGTCACAGATACGCAGTATTTT.

This clone occurred once. V usage is TRBV19 and J usage is TRBJ1-1; no firm D call. This CDR3 region has 13 residues. Germline CDR1 LNHDA, CDR2 SQIVND (reference sequence). The V end was cut by 4 bases, the J end by 1 base, with 7 bases between. The CDR3 sequence is CASSRSWNTEAFF. The DNA of the CDR3 is TGTGCCAGTAGTAGAAGTTGGAACACTGAAGCTTTCTTT. Variable domain in full (rest from reference TRBV19 and TRBJ1-1): DGGITQSPKYLFRKEGQNVTLSCEQNLNHDAMYWYRQDPGQGLRLIYYSQIVNDFQKGDIAEGYSVSREKKESFPLTVTSAQKNPTAFYLCASSRSWNTEAFFGQGTRLTVV.

The chain links TRBV4-2 to TRBJ2-1, with 9 nucleotides matching TRBD2. The germline CDR1 and CDR2 sequences are LGHNA and YNFKEQ. The CDR3 has 17 amino acids. The V gene end was trimmed by 0 bases and the J gene end by 7 bases; junction bases not matched to a gene: 10. The CDR3 nucleotides are TGTGCCAGCAGCCAAGACGGGATTAGCGGGAGTATAAATGAGCAGTTCTTC. Translation gives CASSQDGISGSINEQFF.

The V gene is TRBV7-9, the J gene TRBJ1-1; the D gene is possibly TRBD1 (5 bases). Germline-derived CDR1 and CDR2 are SEHNR and FQNEAQ (reference sequence). CDR3 size: 14 residues. The germline V and J ends were trimmed by 5 bases and 4 bases, with 14 bases remaining between them. The CDR3 DNA is TGTGCCAGCAGCCCAAAACCGGGGGTCACTGAAGCTTTCTTT. Amino acid sequence: CASSPKPGVTEAFF.

The rearrangement joins TRBV27 to TRBJ2-7, with D uncertain. The CDR3 extends over 13 amino acids. Trimming left V 2 bases short and J 2 bases short, with 7 bases between. Germline assignment: CDR1 MNHEY and CDR2 SMNVEV (reference sequence). CDR3 in DNA: TGTGCCAGCAGTTTAACGGTTACCTACGAGCAGTACTTC. This gives the protein CASSLTVTYEQYF.

The chain is built from TRBV7-9 and TRBJ1-3; D is possibly TRBD1 (6 bases). Germline CDR1 SEHNR, CDR2 FQNEAQ (reference sequence). V dropped 4 bases and J dropped 0 bases, with 19 bases sitting between them. The CDR3 is 18 amino acids. The CDR3 DNA reads as TGTGCCAGCAGCTCCACCCAACCGGGGGCTACCTCTGGAAACACCATATATTTT. Translation: CASSSTQPGATSGNTIYF.

This clone turned up a few times. This rearrangement joins TRBV27 to TRBJ1-5, with D possibly being TRBD1 (6 bases). V gave up 3 bases and J gave up 4 bases, with 7 bases separating them. Germline CDR1 is MNHEY and CDR2 is SMNVEV (reference sequence). The CDR3 has 13 residues. CDR3 residues: CASSFGQNQPQHF. The CDR3 DNA is TGTGCCAGCAGTTTTGGACAGAATCAGCCCCAGCATTTT.

The genes are TRBV6-5 and TRBJ2-7, with a tentative D call TRBD2 (5 bases). Per germline, CDR1 MNHEY and CDR2 SVGAGI. The CDR3 has 14 amino acids. V lost 5 bases and J lost 5, with 16 bases in between. CDR3 DNA: TGTGCCAGCAGTCCCTTGGACTCGCCCCACGAGCAGTACTTC. It is translated as CASSPLDSPHEQYF.

The genes are TRBV27 and TRBJ2-6; tentatively, D is TRBD2 (6 bases). V lost 4 bases and J lost 4, with 14 bases in between. There are 16 residues in the CDR3. Germline V gene data show CDR1 as MNHEY and CDR2 as SMNVEV (reference sequence). The CDR3 DNA reads as TGTGCCAGCAGTTCCTTGGGGGGAACCGGGGCCAACGTCCTGACTTTC. This translates into CASSSLGGTGANVLTF.